Here is one T cell receptor beta chain with its context. Its antigen remains unknown. This specimen belongs to a study of sequential checkpoint blockade in melanoma. Looking at the study overall: Maintenance nivolumab came after either treatment sequence. Study-wide results and caveats: Clinical benefit was about 30 times likelier when tumor T-cell fraction and clonality increased.

Profiled with immunoSEQ multiplex PCR; TCRdb holds only in-frame clones, not every one. Of 5,700 or so clones listed, around 23% were seen once; the top ten hold about 10%. The CDR3 loop spans 15 amino acids. Germline V CDR1 and CDR2: SGHNT, YENEEA. Trimming stripped 1 base from V and 2 bases from J, with 10 bases between. This sample's treatment: randomized to nivolumab then ipilimumab (arm A) or the reverse (arm B). No patient had prior DNA-damaging chemotherapy. The specimen was tumor tissue (inferred from file names), collected from a patient given nivolumab and ipilimumab in sequence. The sequence was obtained from a human donor with melanoma. V and J are TRBV11-3 and TRBJ2-3; the D gene is possibly TRBD2 (6 bases). The CDR3 sequence is CASSLVTGDTDTQYF. The CDR3 DNA reads as TGTGCCAGCAGCTTAGTTACGGGGGACACAGATACGCAGTATTTT. Full variable domain (remainder filled in from reference TRBV11-3 and TRBJ2-3): EAGVVQSPRYKIIEKKQPVAFWCNPISGHNTLYWYLQNLGQGPELLIRYENEEAVDDSQLPKDRFSAERLKGVDSTLKIQPAELGDSAVYLCASSLVTGDTDTQYFGPGTRLTVL.